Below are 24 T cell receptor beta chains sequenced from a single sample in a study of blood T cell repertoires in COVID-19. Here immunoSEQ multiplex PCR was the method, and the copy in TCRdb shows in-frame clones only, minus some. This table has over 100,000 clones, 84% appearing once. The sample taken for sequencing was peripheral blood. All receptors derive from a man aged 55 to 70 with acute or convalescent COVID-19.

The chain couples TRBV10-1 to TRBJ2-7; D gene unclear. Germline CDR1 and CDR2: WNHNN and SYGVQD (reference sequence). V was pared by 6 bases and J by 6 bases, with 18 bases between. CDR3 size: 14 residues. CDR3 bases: TGCGCCAGCAGGCTCGGGTCGATAGGTTCCGAGCAGTACTTC. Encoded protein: CASRLGSIGSEQYF.

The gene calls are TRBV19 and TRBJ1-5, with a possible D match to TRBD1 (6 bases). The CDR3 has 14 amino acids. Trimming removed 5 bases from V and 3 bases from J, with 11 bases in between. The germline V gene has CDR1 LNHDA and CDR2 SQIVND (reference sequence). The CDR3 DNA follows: TGTGCCAGTAGTCGAGGGGGGGACAATCAGCCCCAGCATTTT. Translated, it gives CASSRGGDNQPQHF.

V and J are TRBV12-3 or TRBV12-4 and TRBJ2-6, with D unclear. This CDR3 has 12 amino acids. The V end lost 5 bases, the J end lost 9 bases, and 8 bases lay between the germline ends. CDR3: CASSPTSNVLTF. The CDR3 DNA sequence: TGTGCCAGCAGTCCCACCAGCAACGTCCTGACTTTC.

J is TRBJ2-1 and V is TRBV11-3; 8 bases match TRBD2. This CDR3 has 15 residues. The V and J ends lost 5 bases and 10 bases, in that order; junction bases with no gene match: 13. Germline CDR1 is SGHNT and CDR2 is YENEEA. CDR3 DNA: TGTGCCAGCAGCCCGTTAGCGGGACTAATAACCGAGCAGTTCTTC. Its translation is CASSPLAGLITEQFF.

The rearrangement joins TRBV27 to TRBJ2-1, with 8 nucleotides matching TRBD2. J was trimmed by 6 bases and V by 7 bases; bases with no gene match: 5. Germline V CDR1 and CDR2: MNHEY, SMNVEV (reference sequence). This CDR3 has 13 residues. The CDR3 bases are TGTGCCAGCACAACGGGAGGGCGCAATGAGCAGTTCTTC. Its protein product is CASTTGGRNEQFF.

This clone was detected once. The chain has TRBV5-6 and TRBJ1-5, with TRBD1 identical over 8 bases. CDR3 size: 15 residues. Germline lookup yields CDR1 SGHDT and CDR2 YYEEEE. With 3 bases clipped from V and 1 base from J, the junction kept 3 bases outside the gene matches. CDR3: CASSYRQGSNQPQHF. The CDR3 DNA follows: TGTGCCAGCAGCTACAGACAGGGGAGCAATCAGCCCCAGCATTTT.

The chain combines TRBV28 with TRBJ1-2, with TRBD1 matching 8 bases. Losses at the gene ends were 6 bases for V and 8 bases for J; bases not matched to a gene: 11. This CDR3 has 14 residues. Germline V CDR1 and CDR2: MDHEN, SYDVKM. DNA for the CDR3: TGTGCCAGCAGCCAGGACAGGGCCTTTTTGGGCTACACCTTC. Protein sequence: CASSQDRAFLGYTF.

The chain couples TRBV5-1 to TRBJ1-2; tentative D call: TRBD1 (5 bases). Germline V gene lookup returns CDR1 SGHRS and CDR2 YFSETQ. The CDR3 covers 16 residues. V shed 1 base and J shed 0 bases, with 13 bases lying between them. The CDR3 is CASSLSSGLPNYGYTF. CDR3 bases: TGCGCCAGCAGCTTGTCCTCGGGACTGCCTAACTATGGCTACACCTTC.

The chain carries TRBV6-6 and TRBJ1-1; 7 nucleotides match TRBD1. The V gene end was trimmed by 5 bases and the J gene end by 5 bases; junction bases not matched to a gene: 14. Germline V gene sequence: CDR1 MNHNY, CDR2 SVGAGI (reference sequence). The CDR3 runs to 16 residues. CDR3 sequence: CASSPGGGGVWTEAFF. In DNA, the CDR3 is TGTGCCAGCAGTCCAGGGGGTGGGGGAGTATGGACTGAAGCTTTCTTT.

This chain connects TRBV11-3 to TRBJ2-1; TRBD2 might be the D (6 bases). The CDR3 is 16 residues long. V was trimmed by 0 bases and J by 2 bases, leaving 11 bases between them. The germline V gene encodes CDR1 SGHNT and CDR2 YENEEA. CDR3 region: CASSLDEGLTYNEQFF. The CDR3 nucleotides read TGTGCCAGCAGCTTAGATGAAGGACTAACCTACAATGAGCAGTTCTTC.

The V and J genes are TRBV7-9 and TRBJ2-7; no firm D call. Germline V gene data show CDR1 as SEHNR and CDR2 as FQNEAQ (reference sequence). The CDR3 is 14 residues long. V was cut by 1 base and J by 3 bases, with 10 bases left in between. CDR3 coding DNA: TGTGCCAGCAGCTTAGGTTCTATCTTCTACGAGCAGTACTTC. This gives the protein CASSLGSIFYEQYF.

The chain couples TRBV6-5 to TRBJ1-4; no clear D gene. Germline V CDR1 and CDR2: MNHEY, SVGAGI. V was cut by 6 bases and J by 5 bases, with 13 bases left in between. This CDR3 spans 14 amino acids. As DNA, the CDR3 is TGTGCCAGCAGGGGCAAACAGACAAATGAAAAACTGTTTTTT. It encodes CASRGKQTNEKLFF.

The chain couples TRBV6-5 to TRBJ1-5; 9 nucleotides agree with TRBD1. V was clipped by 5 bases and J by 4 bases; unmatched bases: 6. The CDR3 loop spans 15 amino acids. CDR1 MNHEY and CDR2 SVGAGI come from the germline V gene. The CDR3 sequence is CASSRDREGNQPQHF. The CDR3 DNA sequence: TGTGCCAGCAGTCGGGACAGGGAAGGAAATCAGCCCCAGCATTTT.

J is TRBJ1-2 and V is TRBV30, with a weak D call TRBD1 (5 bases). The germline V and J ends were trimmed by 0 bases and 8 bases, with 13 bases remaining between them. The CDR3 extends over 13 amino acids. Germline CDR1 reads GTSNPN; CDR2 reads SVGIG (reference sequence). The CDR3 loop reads CAWSVVWDLGYTF. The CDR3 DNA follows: TGTGCCTGGAGTGTAGTCTGGGACTTGGGCTACACCTTC.

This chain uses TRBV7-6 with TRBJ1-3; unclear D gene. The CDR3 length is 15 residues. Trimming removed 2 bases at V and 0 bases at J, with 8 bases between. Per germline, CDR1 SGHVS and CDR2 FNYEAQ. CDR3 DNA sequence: TGTGCCAGCAGCTTAAGTAGGAGCTCTGGAAACACCATATATTTT. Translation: CASSLSRSSGNTIYF.

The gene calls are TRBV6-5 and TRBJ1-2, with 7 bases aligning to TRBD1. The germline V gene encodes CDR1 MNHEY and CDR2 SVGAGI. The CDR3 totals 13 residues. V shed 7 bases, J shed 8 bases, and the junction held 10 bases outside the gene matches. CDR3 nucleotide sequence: TGTGCCAGCACAGGGGGTATTGAGGTCGGCTACACCTTC. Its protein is CASTGGIEVGYTF.

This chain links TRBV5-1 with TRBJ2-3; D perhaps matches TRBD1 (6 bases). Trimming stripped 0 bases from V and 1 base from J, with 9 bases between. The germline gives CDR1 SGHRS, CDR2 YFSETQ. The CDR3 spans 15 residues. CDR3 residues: CASSLAAGGTDTQYF. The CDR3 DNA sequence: TGCGCCAGCAGCTTGGCGGCAGGGGGCACAGATACGCAGTATTTT. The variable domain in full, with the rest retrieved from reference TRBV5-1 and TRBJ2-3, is KAGVTQTPRYLIKTRGQQVTLSCSPISGHRSVSWYQQTPGQGLQFLFEYFSETQRNKGNFPGRFSGRQFSNSRSEMNVSTLELGDSALYLCASSLAAGGTDTQYFGPGTRLTVL.

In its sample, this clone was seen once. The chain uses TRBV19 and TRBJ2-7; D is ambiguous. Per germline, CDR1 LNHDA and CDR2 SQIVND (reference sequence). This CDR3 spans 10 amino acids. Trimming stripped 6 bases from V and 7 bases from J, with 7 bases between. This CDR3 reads CASSPQEQYV. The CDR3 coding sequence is TGTGCCAGTAGCCCACAGGAGCAGTACGTC.

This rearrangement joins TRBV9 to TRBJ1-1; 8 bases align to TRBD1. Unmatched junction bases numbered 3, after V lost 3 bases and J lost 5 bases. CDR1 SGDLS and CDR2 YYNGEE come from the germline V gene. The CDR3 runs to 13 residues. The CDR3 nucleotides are TGTGCCAGCAGCGCCAGGGGGCAGACTGAAGCTTTCTTT. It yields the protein CASSARGQTEAFF.

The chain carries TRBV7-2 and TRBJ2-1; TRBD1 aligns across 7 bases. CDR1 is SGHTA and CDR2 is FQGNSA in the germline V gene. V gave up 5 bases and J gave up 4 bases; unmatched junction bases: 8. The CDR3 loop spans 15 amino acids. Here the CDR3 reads CASSAGQANYNEQFF. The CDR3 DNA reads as TGTGCCAGCAGCGCCGGACAGGCTAATTACAATGAGCAGTTCTTC.

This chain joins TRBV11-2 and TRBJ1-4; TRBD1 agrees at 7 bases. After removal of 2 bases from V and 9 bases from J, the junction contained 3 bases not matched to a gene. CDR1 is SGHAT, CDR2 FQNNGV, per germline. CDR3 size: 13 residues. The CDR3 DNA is TGTGCCAGCAGCTTAAGGAGGGGGCAAAAACTGTTTTTT. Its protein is CASSLRRGQKLFF.

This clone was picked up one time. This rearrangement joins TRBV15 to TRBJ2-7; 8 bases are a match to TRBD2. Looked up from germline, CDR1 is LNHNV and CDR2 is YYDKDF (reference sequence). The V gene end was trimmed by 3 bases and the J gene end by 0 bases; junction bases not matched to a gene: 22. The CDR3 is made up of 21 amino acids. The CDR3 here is CATSRQPAGVLGSKSSYEQYF. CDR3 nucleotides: TGTGCCACCAGCAGGCAACCAGCGGGAGTCCTAGGGTCAAAGAGCTCCTACGAGCAGTACTTC.

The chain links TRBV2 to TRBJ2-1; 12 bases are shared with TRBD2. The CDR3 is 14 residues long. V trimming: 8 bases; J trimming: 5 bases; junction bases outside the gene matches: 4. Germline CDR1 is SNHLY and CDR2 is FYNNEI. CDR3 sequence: CASARLAGDNEQFF. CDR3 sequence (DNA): TGTGCCAGCGCCAGACTAGCGGGAGACAATGAGCAGTTCTTC.

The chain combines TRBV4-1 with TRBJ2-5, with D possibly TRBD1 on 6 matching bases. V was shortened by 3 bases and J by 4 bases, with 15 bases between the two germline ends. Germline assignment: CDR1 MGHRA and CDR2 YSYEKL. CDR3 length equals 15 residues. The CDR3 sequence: CASSHLSQGSETQYF. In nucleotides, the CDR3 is TGCGCCAGCAGCCATCTATCACAGGGATCAGAGACCCAGTACTTC.